This T cell receptor (beta chain) appears in the sequencing data of a study of T cell repertoires in cytomegalovirus infection. The overall study: It can be stated that public TCR beta signatures indicated CMV infection as well as a matching HLA type.

In the case of this clonotype: Its target is not known.

Broader study findings: Identification of carriers of CMV plus the relevant HLA was achieved through cumulative public TCR beta family frequency. Clonotypes of TCR beta that were HLA-C-restricted and CMV-specific dominated the ex vivo response.

Per germline, CDR1 SGHRS and CDR2 YFSETQ. J lost 0 bases, V lost 5 bases, and 7 bases had no gene match. The CDR3 is made up of 16 amino acids. MiXCR, applied by TCRdb to the reads, yields one record per CDR3 protein. This sample yields 450,000 to 600,000 distinct CDR3 sequences, of which about 44% are seen a single time; about two fifths belongs to the top ten. This receptor was identified in a human donor in good health (CMV status not recorded). Some clones in this sample may be carry-over from other donors' samples. This material consisted of cultured PBMCs, taken from culture after CMV antigen stimulation. The chain combines TRBV5-1 with TRBJ2-1; 8 nucleotides agree with TRBD2. The CDR3: CASRPGRGVSYNEQFF. CDR3 nucleotide sequence: TGCGCCAGCAGACCCGGGCGGGGGGTCTCCTACAATGAGCAGTTCTTC.